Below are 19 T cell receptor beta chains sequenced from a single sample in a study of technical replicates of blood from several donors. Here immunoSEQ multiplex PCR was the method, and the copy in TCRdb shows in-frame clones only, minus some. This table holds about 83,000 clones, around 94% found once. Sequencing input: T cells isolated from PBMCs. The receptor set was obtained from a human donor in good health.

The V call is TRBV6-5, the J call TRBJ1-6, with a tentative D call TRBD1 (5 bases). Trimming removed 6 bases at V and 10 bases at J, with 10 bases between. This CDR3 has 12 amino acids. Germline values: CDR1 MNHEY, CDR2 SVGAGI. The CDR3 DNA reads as TGTGCCAGCAGCTTGGGGGGGTCACCCCTCCACTTT. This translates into CASSLGGSPLHF.

The CDR3 sequence: CASSEEGVDKNIQYF. The CDR3 DNA follows: TGTGCCAGCAGTGAAGAGGGAGTGGACAAAAACATTCAGTACTTC. This chain links TRBV2 with TRBJ2-4; maybe TRBD2 (5 bases). With 1 base removed from V and 3 bases from J, the gap between germline ends came to 10 bases. The CDR3 length is 15 residues. Germline lookup yields CDR1 SNHLY and CDR2 FYNNEI.

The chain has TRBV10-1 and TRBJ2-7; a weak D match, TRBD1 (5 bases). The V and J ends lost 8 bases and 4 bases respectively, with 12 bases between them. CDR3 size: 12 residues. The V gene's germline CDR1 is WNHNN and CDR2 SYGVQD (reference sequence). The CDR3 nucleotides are TGCGCCAGCCCTACTACAGGATACGAGCAGTACTTC. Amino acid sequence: CASPTTGYEQYF.

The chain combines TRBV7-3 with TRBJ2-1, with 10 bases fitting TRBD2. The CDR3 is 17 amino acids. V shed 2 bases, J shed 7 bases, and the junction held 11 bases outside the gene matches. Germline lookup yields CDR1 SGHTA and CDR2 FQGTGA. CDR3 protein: CASSLGAAGGRTNEQFF. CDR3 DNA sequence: TGTGCCAGCAGCTTAGGGGCAGCGGGGGGGAGGACGAATGAGCAGTTCTTC. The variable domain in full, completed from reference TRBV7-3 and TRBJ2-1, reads GAGVSQTPSNKVTEKGKYVELRCDPISGHTALYWYRQSLGQGPEFLIYFQGTGAADDSGLPNDRFFAVRPEGSVSTLKIQRTERGDSAVYLCASSLGAAGGRTNEQFFGPGTRLTVL.

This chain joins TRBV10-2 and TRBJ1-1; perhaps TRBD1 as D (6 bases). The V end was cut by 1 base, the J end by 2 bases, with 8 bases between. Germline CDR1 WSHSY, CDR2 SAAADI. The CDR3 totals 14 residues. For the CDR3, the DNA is TGCGCCAGCAGTGAGTGGGACACCAACACTGAAGCTTTCTTT. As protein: CASSEWDTNTEAFF.

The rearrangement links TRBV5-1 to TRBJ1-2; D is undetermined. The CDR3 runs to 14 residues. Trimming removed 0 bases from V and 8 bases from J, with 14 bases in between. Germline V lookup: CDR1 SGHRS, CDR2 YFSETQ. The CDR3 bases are TGCGCCAGCAGCTTGGCTTGGGCGGAGGACGGCTACACCTTC. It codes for CASSLAWAEDGYTF.

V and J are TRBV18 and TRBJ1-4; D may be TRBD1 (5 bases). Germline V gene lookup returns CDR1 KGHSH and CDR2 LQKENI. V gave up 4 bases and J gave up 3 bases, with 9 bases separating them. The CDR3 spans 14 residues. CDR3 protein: CASSLGDANEKLFF. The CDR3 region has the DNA TGTGCCAGCTCACTAGGGGATGCTAATGAAAAACTGTTTTTT.

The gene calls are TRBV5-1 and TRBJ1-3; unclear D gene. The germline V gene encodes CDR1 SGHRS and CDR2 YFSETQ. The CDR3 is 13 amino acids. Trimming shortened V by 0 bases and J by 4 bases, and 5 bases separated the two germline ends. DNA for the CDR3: TGCGCCAGCAGCTTGGGGGCCGGAAACACCATATATTTT. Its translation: CASSLGAGNTIYF.

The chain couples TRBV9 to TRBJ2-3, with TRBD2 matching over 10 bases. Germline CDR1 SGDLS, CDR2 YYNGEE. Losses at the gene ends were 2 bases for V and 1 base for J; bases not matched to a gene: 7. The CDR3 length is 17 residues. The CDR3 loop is CASSVWSGGARTDTQYF. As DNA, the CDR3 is TGTGCCAGCAGCGTGTGGAGCGGGGGGGCTCGCACAGATACGCAGTATTTT.

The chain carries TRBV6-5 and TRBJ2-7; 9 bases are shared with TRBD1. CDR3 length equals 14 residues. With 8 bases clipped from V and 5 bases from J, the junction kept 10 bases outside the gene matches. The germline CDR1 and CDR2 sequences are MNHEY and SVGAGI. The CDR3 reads CASALGTGTHEQYF. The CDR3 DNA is TGTGCCAGCGCGTTAGGGACAGGGACCCACGAGCAGTACTTC.

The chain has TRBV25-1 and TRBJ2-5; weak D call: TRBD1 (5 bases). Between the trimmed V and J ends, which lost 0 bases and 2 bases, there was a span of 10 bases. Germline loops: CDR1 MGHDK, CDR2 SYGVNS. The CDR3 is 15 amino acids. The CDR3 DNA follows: TGTGCCAGCAGTGAATATATGGGGCAACAAGAGACCCAGTACTTC. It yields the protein CASSEYMGQQETQYF.

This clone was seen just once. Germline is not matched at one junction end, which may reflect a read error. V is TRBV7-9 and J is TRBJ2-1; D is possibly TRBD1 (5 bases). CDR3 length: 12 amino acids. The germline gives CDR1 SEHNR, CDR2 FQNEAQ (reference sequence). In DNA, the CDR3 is TGTGCCAGCAGTTTAGGTCAGGGATCTAAGTTCTTC. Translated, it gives CASSLGQGSKFF.

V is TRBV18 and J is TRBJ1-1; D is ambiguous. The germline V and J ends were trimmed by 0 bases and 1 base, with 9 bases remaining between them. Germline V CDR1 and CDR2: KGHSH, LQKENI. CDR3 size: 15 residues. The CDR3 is CASSPPITANTEAFF. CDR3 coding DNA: TGTGCCAGCTCACCACCGATTACAGCGAACACTGAAGCTTTCTTT.

The CDR3 DNA is TGTGCCAGCAGCCAGGACAGGAACAATGAGCAGTTCTTC. Protein: CASSQDRNNEQFF. V is TRBV7-7 and J is TRBJ2-1; 7 nucleotides match TRBD1. Losses at the gene ends were 5 bases for V and 5 bases for J; bases not matched to a gene: 3. Per germline, CDR1 SSHAT and CDR2 FNYEAQ (reference sequence). This CDR3 has 13 residues.

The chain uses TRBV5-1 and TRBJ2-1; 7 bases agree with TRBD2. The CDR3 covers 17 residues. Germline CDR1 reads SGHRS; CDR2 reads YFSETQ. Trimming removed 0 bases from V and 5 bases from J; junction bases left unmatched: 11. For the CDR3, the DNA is TGCGCCAGCAGCTTGGGCGGGACCGGCGGGGGAAACAATGAGCAGTTCTTC. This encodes CASSLGGTGGGNNEQFF.

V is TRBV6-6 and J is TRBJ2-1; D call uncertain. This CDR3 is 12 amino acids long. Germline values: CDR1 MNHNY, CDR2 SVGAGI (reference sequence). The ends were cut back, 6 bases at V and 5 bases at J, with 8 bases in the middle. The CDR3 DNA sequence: TGTGCCAGCAGAGACAACCACAATGAGCAGTTCTTC. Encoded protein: CASRDNHNEQFF.

The CDR3 nucleotides are TGTGCCAGCAGTGGACTAGCGGGTCCTGTAGAGCAGTACTTC. Translation: CASSGLAGPVEQYF. V gene TRBV2 combines with J gene TRBJ2-7; 10 bases line up with TRBD2. The V segment lost 4 bases and the J segment 7 bases; nucleotides outside the gene matches: 7. CDR3 size: 14 residues. The V gene's germline CDR1 is SNHLY and CDR2 FYNNEI.

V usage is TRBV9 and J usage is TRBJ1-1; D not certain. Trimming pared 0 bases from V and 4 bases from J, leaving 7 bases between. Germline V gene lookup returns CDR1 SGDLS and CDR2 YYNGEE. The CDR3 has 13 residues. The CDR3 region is CASSVALSTEAFF. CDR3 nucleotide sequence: TGTGCCAGCAGCGTAGCTTTGAGCACTGAAGCTTTCTTT.

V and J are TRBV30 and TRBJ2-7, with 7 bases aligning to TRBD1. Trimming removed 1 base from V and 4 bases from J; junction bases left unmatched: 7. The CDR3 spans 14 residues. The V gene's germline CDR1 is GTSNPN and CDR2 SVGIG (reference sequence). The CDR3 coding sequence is TGTGCCTGGAGTGGGAGGTCAGGGGGATACGAGCAGTACTTC. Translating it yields CAWSGRSGGYEQYF.